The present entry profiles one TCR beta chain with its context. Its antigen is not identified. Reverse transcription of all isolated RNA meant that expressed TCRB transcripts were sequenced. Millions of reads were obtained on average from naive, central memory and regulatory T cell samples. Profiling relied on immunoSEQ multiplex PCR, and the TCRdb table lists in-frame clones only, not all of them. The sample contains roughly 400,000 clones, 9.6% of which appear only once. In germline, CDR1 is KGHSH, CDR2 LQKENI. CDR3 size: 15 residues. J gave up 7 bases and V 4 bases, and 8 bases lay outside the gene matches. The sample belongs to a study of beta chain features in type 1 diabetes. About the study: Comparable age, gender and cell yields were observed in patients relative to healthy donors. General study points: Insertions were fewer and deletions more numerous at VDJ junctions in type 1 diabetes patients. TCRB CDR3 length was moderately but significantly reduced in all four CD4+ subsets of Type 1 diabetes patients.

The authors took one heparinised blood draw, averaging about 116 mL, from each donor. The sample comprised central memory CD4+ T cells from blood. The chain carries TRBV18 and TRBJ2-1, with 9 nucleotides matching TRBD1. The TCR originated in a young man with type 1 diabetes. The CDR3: CASSLTGTGYNEQFF. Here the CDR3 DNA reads TGTGCCAGCTCACTAACCGGGACAGGGTATAATGAGCAGTTCTTC.